Below, 32 T cell receptor beta chains from the same sample are listed, as sequenced in a study of shared clonotypes between healthy human individuals. Data came from immunoSEQ multiplex PCR; TCRdb stores just in-frame clones and leaves some out. Here the sample spans 2,500,000 or so clones, approximately 90% being singletons. The sample taken for sequencing was naive CD4+ T cells sorted from blood. Subset reported: CD45RA+ positively selected. These receptors were collected from a man younger than 35 in good health.

This clone appeared a single time. J is TRBJ2-2 and V is TRBV7-6; TRBD2 agrees at 10 bases. Germline-derived CDR1 and CDR2 are SGHVS and FNYEAQ. V was pared by 1 base and J by 6 bases, with 8 bases of the junction left unmatched. The CDR3 is 17 amino acids. CDR3 residues: CASSLVLQAGGAGELFF. Written as DNA, the CDR3 is TGTGCCAGCAGCTTAGTCCTGCAAGCGGGAGGGGCCGGGGAGCTGTTTTTT.

This clone occurred a few times. This chain connects TRBV4-1 to TRBJ1-1, with D uncertain. Germline V gene lookup returns CDR1 MGHRA and CDR2 YSYEKL. V was shortened by 1 base and J by 5 bases, with 17 bases between the two germline ends. The CDR3 contains 16 residues. Here the CDR3 reads CASSQGMTLKGTEAFF. The CDR3 region has the DNA TGCGCCAGCAGCCAAGGGATGACCCTCAAAGGGACTGAAGCTTTCTTT.

The chain couples TRBV4-1 to TRBJ1-1, with a weak D call TRBD1 (5 bases). Germline CDR1 and CDR2: MGHRA and YSYEKL. The CDR3 spans 16 residues. The V and J ends lost 4 bases and 5 bases respectively, with 20 bases between them. The CDR3 DNA sequence: TGCGCCAGCAGCCCGAACTACGGGGGGTTGGGGACTGAAGCTTTCTTT. Protein sequence: CASSPNYGGLGTEAFF.

The rearrangement uses TRBV10-1 and TRBJ1-1; TRBD1 aligns across 7 bases. Germline V gives CDR1 WNHNN, CDR2 SYGVQD (reference sequence). V shed 2 bases, J shed 5 bases, and the junction held 5 bases outside the gene matches. The CDR3 is made up of 14 amino acids. CDR3 coding DNA: TGCGCCAGCAGTGAGGCAGGGGGGGGGACTGAAGCTTTCTTT. Its protein is CASSEAGGGTEAFF.

The genes are TRBV18 and TRBJ2-5, with 10 bases matching TRBD2. This CDR3 is built from 15 residues. Germline V lookup: CDR1 KGHSH, CDR2 LQKENI. The junction had 8 bases not matched to a gene; V was cut back by 6 bases and J by 4 bases. CDR3 sequence: CASSPEVAGGETQYF. As DNA, the CDR3 is TGTGCCAGCTCTCCCGAGGTAGCGGGAGGAGAGACCCAGTACTTC.

CDR3: CASSPAGSDYGYTF. The CDR3 coding sequence is TGTGCCAGCTCACCCGCAGGGAGTGACTATGGCTACACCTTC. The rearrangement links TRBV18 to TRBJ1-2; TRBD1 might be the D (5 bases). Germline CDR1 and CDR2: KGHSH and LQKENI. V dropped 3 bases and J dropped 3 bases, with 11 bases sitting between them. The CDR3 spans 14 residues.

The V gene is TRBV19, the J gene TRBJ2-7; TRBD2 matches at 8 bases. V shed 5 bases, J shed 4 bases, and the junction held 10 bases outside the gene matches. There are 15 residues in the CDR3. The germline V gene has CDR1 LNHDA and CDR2 SQIVND (reference sequence). The CDR3 loop is CASSRLNGGEYEQYF. Here the CDR3 DNA reads TGTGCCAGTAGTCGCCTGAACGGGGGGGAGTACGAGCAGTACTTC.

The chain is built from TRBV11-2 and TRBJ1-5, with TRBD1 as a possible D gene (5 bases). Trimming pared 5 bases from V and 7 bases from J, leaving 12 bases between. There are 13 residues in the CDR3. CDR1 SGHAT and CDR2 FQNNGV come from the germline V gene. CDR3 protein: CASSRSWDQPQHF. The CDR3 DNA is TGTGCCAGCAGCCGCTCGTGGGACCAGCCCCAGCATTTT.

The chain couples TRBV4-1 to TRBJ1-3, with D maybe TRBD1 (5 bases). CDR3 size: 15 residues. Trimming removed 0 bases from V and 2 bases from J, with 8 bases in between. Germline V gives CDR1 MGHRA, CDR2 YSYEKL. The CDR3 sequence is CASSQDQTAGNTIYF. For the CDR3, the DNA is TGCGCCAGCAGCCAAGATCAGACAGCTGGAAACACCATATATTTT.

CDR3 in amino acids: CASRIDLGSGGGYTF. CDR3 bases: TGTGCCAGCAGAATCGACCTTGGTTCGGGGGGTGGCTACACCTTC. The chain recombines TRBV11-2 with TRBJ1-2, with D maybe TRBD1 (5 bases). The V end was cut by 6 bases, the J end by 7 bases, with 21 bases between. Germline lookup yields CDR1 SGHAT and CDR2 FQNNGV. CDR3 length: 15 residues.

The chain joins TRBV9 to TRBJ1-3; 10 bases agree with TRBD1. This CDR3 comprises 14 residues. J gave up 8 bases and V 3 bases, and 5 bases lay outside the gene matches. Germline CDR1 reads SGDLS; CDR2 reads YYNGEE. As DNA, the CDR3 is TGTGCCAGCAGCGGGGGACAGGGGTTACACACCATATATTTT. This translates into CASSGGQGLHTIYF.

The rearrangement joins TRBV4-1 to TRBJ1-3; D may be TRBD1 (5 bases). Germline values: CDR1 MGHRA, CDR2 YSYEKL. This CDR3 has 16 residues. Trimming pared 0 bases from V and 5 bases from J, leaving 14 bases between. The CDR3 bases are TGCGCCAGCAGCCAAGAGGGTCAGGGCCCCAGAAACACCATATATTTT. Translated, it gives CASSQEGQGPRNTIYF.

This clone appeared a few times. Other nucleotide sequences from this sample produce the same CDR3. The rearrangement links TRBV7-6 to TRBJ1-4; no definite D call. Germline CDR1 reads SGHVS; CDR2 reads FNYEAQ. Trimming removed 2 bases at V and 7 bases at J, with 5 bases between. CDR3 size: 12 residues. Here the CDR3 DNA reads TGTGCCAGCAGCTTATCGGGTGAAAAACTGTTTTTT. It encodes CASSLSGEKLFF.

V usage is TRBV11-2 and J usage is TRBJ1-5, with 9 bases that match TRBD1. The CDR3 has 14 amino acids. Germline CDR1 is SGHAT and CDR2 is FQNNGV. The trim removed 6 bases at V and 2 bases at J, leaving 2 bases unmatched. CDR3 DNA sequence: TGTGCCAGCAGTCGGACAGGGGGCAATCAGCCCCAGCATTTT. This encodes CASSRTGGNQPQHF.

For this clone: The sample carries other DNA sequences with the same CDR3. The chain joins TRBV11-3 to TRBJ2-2, with TRBD1 matching 9 bases. The germline CDR1 and CDR2 sequences are SGHNT and YENEEA. This CDR3 region has 15 residues. V gave up 5 bases and J gave up 4 bases; unmatched junction bases: 5. The CDR3 loop reads CASSPDRGGTGELFF. The CDR3 DNA is TGTGCCAGCAGCCCAGACAGGGGGGGCACCGGGGAGCTGTTTTTT.

This chain links TRBV7-9 with TRBJ1-4, with D unclear. This CDR3 spans 14 amino acids. V dropped 6 bases and J dropped 0 bases, with 8 bases sitting between them. From germline, CDR1 is SEHNR and CDR2 FQNEAQ (reference sequence). CDR3 residues: CASRKVATNEKLFF. CDR3 DNA: TGTGCCAGCAGAAAGGTTGCAACTAATGAAAAACTGTTTTTT.

This rearrangement joins TRBV6-6 to TRBJ1-3; no clear D gene. Trimming pared 7 bases from V and 0 bases from J, leaving 10 bases between. Germline V gene lookup returns CDR1 MNHNY and CDR2 SVGAGI (reference sequence). The CDR3 is made up of 14 amino acids. The CDR3 reads CASTDGSSGNTIYF. The CDR3 DNA sequence: TGTGCCAGCACCGATGGGAGCTCTGGAAACACCATATATTTT.

This rearrangement joins TRBV30 to TRBJ1-4; 8 bases fit TRBD1. Trimming at V came to 2 bases and at J to 8 bases, leaving 4 bases not matched to a gene. Germline CDR1 and CDR2: GTSNPN and SVGIG (reference sequence). This CDR3 has 13 amino acids. The CDR3 nucleotides are TGTGCCTGGAGTTGGCAGGGGGCCGAAAAACTGTTTTTT. Its protein is CAWSWQGAEKLFF.

A single count supports this clone. This sample includes further DNA sequences coding for the same CDR3. V usage is TRBV7-2 and J usage is TRBJ1-2, with D possibly matching TRBD1 (5 bases). In germline, CDR1 is SGHTA, CDR2 FQGNSA. Trimming left V 5 bases short and J 4 bases short, with 14 bases between. The CDR3 consists of 14 residues. CDR3 loop: CASSRGGAGYGYTF. The DNA for the CDR3 is TGTGCCAGCAGCCGAGGCGGGGCTGGCTATGGCTACACCTTC.

J is TRBJ2-1 and V is TRBV2; D is possibly TRBD2 (5 bases). V was clipped by 6 bases and J by 5 bases, with 14 bases between them. There are 14 residues in the CDR3. CDR1 is SNHLY and CDR2 is FYNNEI in the germline V gene. In DNA form, the CDR3 reads TGTGCCAGCAGGTCTACCGGGGTCCACAATGAGCAGTTCTTC. Its protein is CASRSTGVHNEQFF.

The chain recombines TRBV19 with TRBJ2-1; 14 bases align to TRBD2. The germline V gene has CDR1 LNHDA and CDR2 SQIVND (reference sequence). The J segment lost 5 bases and the V segment lost 5 bases, leaving 8 bases of the junction unmatched. The CDR3 has 17 amino acids. This chain's CDR3 is CASSRRLAGGTDNEQFF. In nucleotides, the CDR3 is TGTGCCAGTAGTCGAAGACTAGCGGGAGGGACGGACAATGAGCAGTTCTTC.

The chain couples TRBV6-7 to TRBJ2-7; possible D gene TRBD2, 5 bases. TRBV6-7 is recorded as an ORF, its role being uncertain. V was shortened by 0 bases and J by 0 bases, with 12 bases between the two germline ends. The CDR3 loop spans 16 amino acids. Written as DNA, the CDR3 is TGTGCCAGCAGTTACTCTAATAGCGATAGCTCCTACGAGCAGTACTTC. This encodes CASSYSNSDSSYEQYF.

The V call is TRBV2, the J call TRBJ2-3; D not resolved. The germline gives CDR1 SNHLY, CDR2 FYNNEI. V dropped 2 bases and J dropped 6 bases, with 6 bases sitting between them. The CDR3 length is 12 residues. The CDR3 DNA is TGTGCCAGCAGTGAATCGTGGGATACGCAGTATTTT. It encodes CASSESWDTQYF.

Worth noting for this clone: Other DNA sequences from this sample encode an identical CDR3 as well. The chain is built from TRBV30 and TRBJ1-2, with D hard to call. Per the germline V gene, CDR1 is GTSNPN and CDR2 is SVGIG (reference sequence). The CDR3 extends over 12 amino acids. The V and J ends lost 2 bases and 2 bases respectively, with 6 bases between them. The CDR3 reads CAWSIGNYGYTF. CDR3 sequence (DNA): TGTGCCTGGAGTATTGGGAACTATGGCTACACCTTC. Full variable domain (rest looked up from reference TRBV30 and TRBJ1-2): SQTIHQWPATLVQPVGSPLSLECTVEGTSNPNLYWYRQAAGRGLQLLFYSVGIGQISSEVPQNLSASRPQDRQFILSSKKLLLSDSGFYLCAWSIGNYGYTFGSGTRLTVV.

The rearrangement uses TRBV7-9 and TRBJ2-3; the match to TRBD1 covers 9 bases. V lost 4 bases, J lost 6 bases, and 5 bases stayed unmatched. CDR3 size: 14 residues. In germline, CDR1 is SEHNR, CDR2 FQNEAQ (reference sequence). Written as DNA, the CDR3 is TGTGCCAGCAGCTCGGACAGGGGTCTGGATACGCAGTATTTT. This sequence encodes CASSSDRGLDTQYF. The whole variable domain, filled in from reference TRBV7-9 and TRBJ2-3, reads DTGVSQNPRHKITKRGQNVTFRCDPISEHNRLYWYRQTLGQGPEFLTYFQNEAQLEKSRLLSDRFSAERPKGSFSTLEIQRTEQGDSAMYLCASSSDRGLDTQYFGPGTRLTVL.

Worth noting for this clone: The junction and the germline gene differ at one end; a read error may be behind it. This chain links TRBV18 with TRBJ2-2; 10 bases map to TRBD1. This CDR3 region has 17 residues. Germline V gives CDR1 KGHSH, CDR2 LQKENI. The CDR3 DNA is TGTGCCAGCTCACCCCGGGACAGGGGATCGAAGACCGGGGAGCTGTTTTTT. Translation: CASSPRDRGSKTGELFF.

The chain recombines TRBV5-1 with TRBJ2-6; D is possibly TRBD1 or TRBD2 (5 bases each). This CDR3 is built from 17 residues. Germline assignment: CDR1 SGHRS and CDR2 YFSETQ. Trimming removed 0 bases from V and 1 base from J, with 11 bases in between. The CDR3 protein is CASSLERGGSGANVLTF. The DNA for the CDR3 is TGCGCCAGCAGCTTGGAGAGGGGCGGGTCTGGGGCCAACGTCCTGACTTTC. Full variable domain (missing parts from reference TRBV5-1 and TRBJ2-6): KAGVTQTPRYLIKTRGQQVTLSCSPISGHRSVSWYQQTPGQGLQFLFEYFSETQRNKGNFPGRFSGRQFSNSRSEMNVSTLELGDSALYLCASSLERGGSGANVLTFGAGSRLTVL.

The chain joins TRBV5-1 to TRBJ2-2, with D unclear. Between the trimmed V and J ends, which lost 4 bases and 1 base, there was a span of 11 bases. The CDR3 is made up of 15 amino acids. The germline gives CDR1 SGHRS, CDR2 YFSETQ. The CDR3 loop is CASSRDALNTGELFF. In nucleotides, the CDR3 is TGCGCCAGCAGCCGTGACGCCCTGAACACCGGGGAGCTGTTTTTT.

This clone was counted a few times. The chain recombines TRBV7-9 with TRBJ1-2; TRBD1 matches 7 bases. V shed 5 bases and J 3 bases; nucleotides not matched to a gene: 6. This CDR3 spans 14 amino acids. Germline V gene lookup returns CDR1 SEHNR and CDR2 FQNEAQ (reference sequence). The CDR3 loop reads CASSRGQDHYGYTF. CDR3 coding DNA: TGTGCCAGCAGCCGCGGACAGGATCACTATGGCTACACCTTC.

This rearrangement joins TRBV25-1 to TRBJ1-3; D is perhaps TRBD1 (5 bases). This CDR3 is built from 14 residues. V was cut by 5 bases and J by 0 bases, with 8 bases left in between. Germline CDR1 MGHDK, CDR2 SYGVNS. The CDR3 loop is CASSPDSSGNTIYF. The CDR3 DNA reads as TGTGCCAGCAGTCCCGACAGCTCTGGAAACACCATATATTTT.

V is TRBV5-4 and J is TRBJ1-6; D is perhaps TRBD1 (6 bases). The V gene's germline CDR1 is SGHNT and CDR2 YYREEE (reference sequence). Trimming cost V 4 bases and J 9 bases, with 14 bases left between them. This CDR3 spans 14 amino acids. The CDR3 is CASSPGGSTSPLHF. CDR3 bases: TGTGCCAGCAGCCCTGGGGGCAGTACTTCACCCCTCCACTTT.

V is TRBV20-1 and J is TRBJ2-5, with 7 bases that match TRBD2. J gave up 2 bases and V 8 bases, and 2 bases lay outside the gene matches. Germline V lookup: CDR1 DFQATT, CDR2 SNEGSKA (reference sequence). The CDR3 runs 11 residues. CDR3 residues: CSLLAQETQYF. The CDR3 DNA is TGCAGTTTACTAGCGCAAGAGACCCAGTACTTC.